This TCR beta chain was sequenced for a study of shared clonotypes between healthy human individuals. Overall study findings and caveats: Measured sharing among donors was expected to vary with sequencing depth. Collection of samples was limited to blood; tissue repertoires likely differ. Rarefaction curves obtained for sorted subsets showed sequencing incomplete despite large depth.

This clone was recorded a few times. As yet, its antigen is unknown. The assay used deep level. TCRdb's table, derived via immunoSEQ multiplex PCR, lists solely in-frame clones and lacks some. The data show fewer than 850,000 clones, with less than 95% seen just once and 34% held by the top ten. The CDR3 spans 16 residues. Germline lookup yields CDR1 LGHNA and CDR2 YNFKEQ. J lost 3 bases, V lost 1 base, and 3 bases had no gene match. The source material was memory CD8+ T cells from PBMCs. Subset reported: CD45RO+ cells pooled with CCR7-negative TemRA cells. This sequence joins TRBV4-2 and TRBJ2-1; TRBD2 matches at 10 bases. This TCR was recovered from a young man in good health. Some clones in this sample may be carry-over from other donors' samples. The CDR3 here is CASSQGLAGVYNEQFF. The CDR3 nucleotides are TGTGCCAGCAGCCAAGGCCTAGCGGGGGTCTACAATGAGCAGTTCTTC.